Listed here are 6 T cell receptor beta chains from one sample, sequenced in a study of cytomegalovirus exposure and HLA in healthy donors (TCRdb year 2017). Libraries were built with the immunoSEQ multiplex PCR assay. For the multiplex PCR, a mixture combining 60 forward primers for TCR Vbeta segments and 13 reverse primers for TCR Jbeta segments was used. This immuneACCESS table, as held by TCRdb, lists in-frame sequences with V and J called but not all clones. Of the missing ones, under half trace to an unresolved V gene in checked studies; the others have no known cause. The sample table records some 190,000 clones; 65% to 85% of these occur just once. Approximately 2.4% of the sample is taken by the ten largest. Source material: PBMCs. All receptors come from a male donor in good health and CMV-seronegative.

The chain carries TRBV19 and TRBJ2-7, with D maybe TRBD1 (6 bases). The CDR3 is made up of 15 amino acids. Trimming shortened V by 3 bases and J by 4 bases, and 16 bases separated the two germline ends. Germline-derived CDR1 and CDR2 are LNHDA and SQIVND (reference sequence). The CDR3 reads CASSIQGQNAYEQYF. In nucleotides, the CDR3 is TGTGCCAGTAGTATCCAAGGACAGAATGCTTACGAGCAGTACTTC.

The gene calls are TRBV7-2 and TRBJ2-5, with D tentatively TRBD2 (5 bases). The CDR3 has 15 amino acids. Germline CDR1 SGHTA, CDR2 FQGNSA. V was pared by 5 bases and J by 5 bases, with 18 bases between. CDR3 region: CASSPPSGPGETQYF. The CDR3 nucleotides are TGTGCCAGCAGCCCCCCAAGCGGTCCCGGGGAGACCCAGTACTTC.

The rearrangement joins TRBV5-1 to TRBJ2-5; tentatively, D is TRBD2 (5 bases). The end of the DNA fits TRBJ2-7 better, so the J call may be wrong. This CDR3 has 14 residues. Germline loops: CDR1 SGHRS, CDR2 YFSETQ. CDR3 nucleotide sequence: TGCGCCAGCAGCTTGGACAAGCGGTACTACGAGCAGTACTTC. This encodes CASSLDKRYYEQYF.

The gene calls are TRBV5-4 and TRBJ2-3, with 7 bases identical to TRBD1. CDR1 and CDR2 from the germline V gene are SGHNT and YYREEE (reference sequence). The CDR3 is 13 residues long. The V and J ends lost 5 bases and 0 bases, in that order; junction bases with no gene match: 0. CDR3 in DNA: TGTGCCAGCAGGACAGGGAGCACAGATACGCAGTATTTT. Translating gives CASRTGSTDTQYF. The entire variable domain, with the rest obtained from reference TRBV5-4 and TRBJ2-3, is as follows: ETGVTQSPTHLIKTRGQQVTLRCSSQSGHNTVSWYQQALGQGPQFIFQYYREEENGRGNFPPRFSGLQFPNYSSELNVNALELDDSALYLCASRTGSTDTQYFGPGTRLTVL.

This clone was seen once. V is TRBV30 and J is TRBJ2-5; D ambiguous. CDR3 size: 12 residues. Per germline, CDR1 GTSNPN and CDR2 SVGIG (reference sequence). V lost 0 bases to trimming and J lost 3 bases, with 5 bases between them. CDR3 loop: CAWSVIEETQYF. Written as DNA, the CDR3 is TGTGCCTGGAGTGTAATAGAAGAGACCCAGTACTTC.

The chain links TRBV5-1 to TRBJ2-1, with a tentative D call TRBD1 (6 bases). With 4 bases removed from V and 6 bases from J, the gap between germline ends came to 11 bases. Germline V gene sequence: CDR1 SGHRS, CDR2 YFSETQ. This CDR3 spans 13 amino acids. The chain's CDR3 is CASSTEQGNEQFF. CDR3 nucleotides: TGCGCCAGCAGCACGGAACAGGGCAATGAGCAGTTCTTC.